These 13 T cell receptor beta chains originate from one sample sequenced in a study of CD8+CD57+ T cells in acquired aplastic anemia. Template material for TCR beta VDJ and CDR3 profiling consisted of genomic DNA. TCRdb re-analysed the reads in MiXCR, keeping a single row per CDR3 protein. The sample lists hundreds of thousands of distinct CDR3 sequences, around a third occurring once. Patients picked for sequencing had shown CD8+CD57+ cell expansion detected by flow cytometry. The sample comprised sorted CD4+, CD8+, or CD8+CD57+ T cells (not recorded which) from PBMCs. The source is a human donor with aplastic anemia.

The rearrangement links TRBV9 to TRBJ2-3, with a tentative D call TRBD1 (7 bases). Trimming left V 5 bases short and J 4 bases short, with 17 bases between. Germline V lookup: CDR1 SGDLS, CDR2 YYNGEE. The length of the CDR3 is 15 residues. CDR3 amino acids: CASSRQGGGSDTQYF. In nucleotides, the CDR3 is TGTGCCAGCAGTCGACAGGGAGGAGGATCAGATACGCAGTATTTT.

This clonotype was observed a few times. A much larger clone sits a single nucleotide away, making a read error possible. The rearrangement links TRBV7-2 to TRBJ1-2; D perhaps matches TRBD1 (6 bases). Germline V CDR1 and CDR2: SGHTA, FQGNSA. This CDR3 has 14 amino acids. Trimming removed 5 bases at V and 7 bases at J, with 17 bases between. The CDR3: CASSPISTGSGYTF. In DNA, the CDR3 is TGTGCCAGCAGCCCCATCTCCACAGGGAGTGGCTACACCTTC.

The genes are TRBV10-3 and TRBJ1-4; D uncertain. Germline CDR1 is ENHRY and CDR2 is SYGVKD. The CDR3 covers 14 residues. V shed 9 bases and J shed 0 bases, with 11 bases lying between them. CDR3 sequence: CAIDGEATNEKLFF. CDR3 sequence (DNA): TGTGCCATAGATGGGGAGGCAACTAATGAAAAACTGTTTTTT.

This clonotype was seen ten or more times. The chain carries TRBV24-1 and TRBJ2-5; 12 positions agree with TRBD2. CDR1 is KGHDR and CDR2 is SFDVKD in the germline V gene. The CDR3 covers 16 residues. The V gene end was trimmed by 0 bases and the J gene end by 3 bases; junction bases not matched to a gene: 1. The CDR3 DNA follows: TGTGCCACCAGTGATTTGCGACTAGCGGGAGAAGAGACCCAGTACTTC. Protein: CATSDLRLAGEETQYF.

The V and J genes are TRBV14 and TRBJ2-5; 9 positions match TRBD1. The V gene's germline CDR1 is SGHDN and CDR2 FVKESK. This CDR3 is 18 amino acids long. The trim removed 6 bases at V and 0 bases at J, leaving 14 bases unmatched. In nucleotides, the CDR3 is TGTGCCAGCAGTCTAGGGTGGAACAGGGGGCCGAACCAAGAGACCCAGTACTTC. Its protein is CASSLGWNRGPNQETQYF.

On this clonotype: A much larger clone is a single base away; this may be a read error. The rearrangement joins TRBV9 to TRBJ1-6; D ambiguous. CDR1 and CDR2 (germline): SGDLS, YYNGEE. This CDR3 is built from 15 residues. CDR3 residues: CASSGSANYNSPPHF. CDR3 nucleotides: TGTGCCAGCAGCGGCAGCGCCAACTATAATTCACCCCCCCACTTT.

The V call is TRBV4-1, the J call TRBJ2-4; 11 bases are shared with TRBD2. This CDR3 has 17 residues. CDR1 and CDR2 (germline): MGHRA, YSYEKL. With V trimmed by 0 bases and J by 3 bases, 4 bases remained unmatched. The CDR3 DNA is TGCGCCAGCAGCCAAGAGGGGACTAGCGGATACAAAAACATTCAGTACTTC. This sequence encodes CASSQEGTSGYKNIQYF.

There are a few counts of this clonotype. This chain uses TRBV11-1 with TRBJ1-4; unclear D gene. Germline CDR1 is SGHAT and CDR2 is FQDESV (reference sequence). The CDR3 covers 16 residues. V was cut by 3 bases and J by 7 bases, with 18 bases left in between. The CDR3 DNA sequence: TGTGCCAGCAGCTTCACCCCCCGGCACGAAGTTGAAAAACTGTTTTTT. Translating gives CASSFTPRHEVEKLFF. The complete variable domain, with remaining parts taken from reference TRBV11-1 and TRBJ1-4, reads EAEVAQSPRYKITEKSQAVAFWCDPISGHATLYWYRQILGQGPELLVQFQDESVVDDSQLPKDRFSAERLKGVDSTLKIQPAELGDSAMYLCASSFTPRHEVEKLFFGSGTQLSVL.

This clonotype was observed a few times. The V gene is TRBV10-3, the J gene TRBJ2-7; D is uncertain. Germline V gives CDR1 ENHRY, CDR2 SYGVKD. The length of the CDR3 is 13 residues. Trimming cost V 0 bases and J 3 bases, with 6 bases left between them. CDR3 residues: CAISESNRYEQYF. The CDR3 DNA sequence: TGTGCCATCAGTGAGTCGAACCGCTACGAGCAGTACTTC.

The chain has TRBV2 and TRBJ1-1, with a possible D match to TRBD1 (5 bases). V was shortened by 6 bases and J by 3 bases, with 23 bases between the two germline ends. Germline V gene sequence: CDR1 SNHLY, CDR2 FYNNEI. The CDR3 is 17 amino acids. The CDR3: CASRKGLPGGRDTEAFF. For the CDR3, the DNA is TGTGCCAGCAGGAAAGGACTTCCCGGGGGTAGGGACACTGAAGCTTTCTTT.

This clonotype was seen a few times. The rearrangement joins TRBV20-1 to TRBJ2-7; D might be TRBD1 or TRBD2, each matching 5 bases. Germline V gives CDR1 DFQATT, CDR2 SNEGSKA (reference sequence). The CDR3 runs 12 residues. Trimming stripped 2 bases from V and 8 bases from J, with 13 bases between. Written as DNA, the CDR3 is TGCAGTGCTAGAAACCCTTCGGGACAGCAGTACGTC. Translated, it gives CSARNPSGQQYV.

The chain joins TRBV29-1 to TRBJ1-1, with unresolved D. CDR1 is SQVTM and CDR2 is ANQGSEA in the germline V gene. The V end lost 4 bases, the J end lost 1 base, and 7 bases lay between the germline ends. The CDR3 contains 12 residues. The DNA of the CDR3 is TGCAGCGTTGTGAAGGAGAACACTGAAGCTTTCTTT. This gives the protein CSVVKENTEAFF.

This clonotype was counted many times. The chain couples TRBV2 to TRBJ1-2; D might be TRBD1 (5 bases). Germline CDR1 reads SNHLY; CDR2 reads FYNNEI. Trimming removed 5 bases from V and 8 bases from J, with 15 bases in between. The CDR3 is 13 residues long. The CDR3 nucleotides read TGTGCCAGCAGTCACGGGTATGGGGACGGCTACACCTTC. Amino acid sequence: CASSHGYGDGYTF.